The clone carrying this T cell receptor (beta chain) appeared many times. Its antigen remains unknown. These data originate in a study of human T cells and chemical hapten exposure. Time point in this sample: patch test 1, 2 weeks after DPC sensitization. The sample's treatment: therapeutic diphenylcyclopropenone sensitization with weekly scalp DPC. TCRdb re-derived calls from the RACE reads in MiXCR, one entry per CDR3 protein. The table shows 380,000 or so distinct CDR3 sequences, with nearly 5% occurring only once. Trimming took 8 bases from V and 0 from J, leaving 14 bases between them. This CDR3 is built from 15 residues. Germline lookup yields CDR1 SNHLY and CDR2 FYNNEI. Whole-study results and caveats: In the PT1 data, expanded TCR counts showed a positive correlation with patch test score.

The source of this sequence is a woman aged 50 to 60 with alopecia areata. Some clones in this sample may be carry-over from other donors' samples. The rearrangement joins TRBV2 to TRBJ1-5; TRBD1 might be the D (6 bases). The material sequenced was whole blood, taken in connection with sensitization to the hapten diphenylcyclopropenone (DPC). CDR3 residues: CASGDGGHSNQPQHF. As DNA, the CDR3 is TGTGCCAGCGGGGATGGGGGCCATAGCAATCAGCCCCAGCATTTT. Variable domain in full (rest from reference TRBV2 and TRBJ1-5): EPEVTQTPSHQVTQMGQEVILRCVPISNHLYFYWYRQILGQKVEFLVSFYNNEISEKSEIFDDQFSVERPDGSNFTLKIRSTKLEDSAMYFCASGDGGHSNQPQHFGDGTRLSIL.